Following are 6 T cell receptor beta chains from one sample sequenced in a study of blood T cell repertoires in COVID-19. Libraries were prepared by immunoSEQ multiplex PCR; TCRdb keeps only in-frame clonotypes and omits some of them. The sample carries about 200,000 clones, approximately 78% recorded once. The sequencing input was peripheral blood. The receptors here all came from a woman aged 80 or older with COVID-19, enrolled during active disease.

The rearrangement joins TRBV11-1 to TRBJ2-5, with D maybe TRBD2 (5 bases). Looked up from germline, CDR1 is SGHAT and CDR2 is FQDESV (reference sequence). With 5 bases removed from V and 5 bases from J, the gap between germline ends came to 18 bases. There are 15 residues in the CDR3. The CDR3 is CASSTTSGRGETQYF. CDR3 nucleotides: TGTGCCAGCAGCACTACATCCGGGCGCGGGGAGACCCAGTACTTC. The variable domain in full, completed from reference TRBV11-1 and TRBJ2-5, reads EAEVAQSPRYKITEKSQAVAFWCDPISGHATLYWYRQILGQGPELLVQFQDESVVDDSQLPKDRFSAERLKGVDSTLKIQPAELGDSAMYLCASSTTSGRGETQYFGPGTRLLVL.

The CDR3 loop reads CASSYGDRGDTQYF. The CDR3 nucleotides read TGTGCCAGCAGTTACGGGGACAGGGGCGATACGCAGTATTTT. The rearrangement links TRBV6-5 to TRBJ2-3; 10 nucleotides match TRBD1. After removal of 2 bases from V and 6 bases from J, the junction contained 2 bases not matched to a gene. The CDR3 has 14 residues. Germline-derived CDR1 and CDR2 are MNHEY and SVGAGI.

J is TRBJ1-2 and V is TRBV28; possible D gene TRBD1, 6 bases. The CDR3 runs 12 residues. CDR1 and CDR2 (germline): MDHEN, SYDVKM. V was cut by 8 bases and J by 4 bases, with 11 bases left in between. CDR3 sequence: CASGGAGYGYTF. The CDR3 DNA reads TGTGCCAGCGGGGGGGCCGGCTATGGCTACACCTTC.

The chain links TRBV7-9 to TRBJ2-5, with D possibly TRBD1 on 5 matching bases. V gave up 5 bases and J gave up 1 base, with 8 bases separating them. Looked up from germline, CDR1 is SEHNR and CDR2 is FQNEAQ (reference sequence). The CDR3 runs 13 residues. The CDR3 region has the DNA TGTGCCAGCAGCCCTCAGGGCCAAGAGACCCAGTACTTC. Translating gives CASSPQGQETQYF.

The V gene is TRBV3-1 (or the pseudogene TRBV3-2), the J gene TRBJ1-5, with D perhaps TRBD1 (5 bases). The CDR3 consists of 13 residues. In germline, CDR1 is LGHDT, CDR2 YNNKEL (reference sequence). Trimming took off 0 bases at V and 9 bases at J, with 9 bases between the two ends. This CDR3 reads CASSQDWGGPQHF. DNA of the CDR3: TGTGCCAGCAGCCAAGATTGGGGGGGGCCCCAGCATTTT.

This clone was seen a handful of times. CDR3 nucleotide sequence: TGTGCCAGCCACGTGGCGGGAGCGTCCTACGAGCAGTACTTC. The encoded protein is CASHVAGASYEQYF. The rearrangement links TRBV7-2 to TRBJ2-7; 7 bases align to TRBD2. V dropped 8 bases and J dropped 1; count of bases not matched to a gene: 8. Germline V gene sequence: CDR1 SGHTA, CDR2 FQGNSA. This CDR3 spans 14 amino acids.